This TCR beta chain came from a study of Graves' ophthalmopathy and Graves' hyperthyroidism. Study-wide results and limits: Most expanded clonotypes in thyroid above 0.001 frequency also showed up in blood. From stable hyperthyroidism, ophthalmopathy was separated by a 13-signature model with just under 90% sensitivity and roughly 81% specificity.

A word on this clonotype: Its target is unknown. An end of the junction does not agree with germline; a read error may underlie this.

Excluded: other autoimmune disease, uncontrolled infection, pregnancy or lactation. TCR beta CDR3 amplification used RNA transcripts. HTBI primers primed a first-round RT-PCR, and a second-round multiplex PCR followed. TCRdb called the multiplex PCR reads again in MiXCR, with one record for every CDR3 protein. The sample gives some 1.1 million distinct CDR3 sequences, about 36% of which show up once; 11% is in the top ten. This CDR3 contains 18 residues. The V gene's germline CDR1 is SGDLS and CDR2 YYNGEE. This rearrangement joins TRBV9 to TRBJ2-2; 11 bases are shared with TRBD2. The sample consisted of peripheral blood or thyroid tissue (not recorded which). This clonotype was obtained from an adult man with Graves' hyperthyroidism. CDR3 sequence reads: CASSVSSLAGGYTRELFF. The CDR3 DNA reads as TGTGCCAGCAGCGTATCCTCTCTAGCGGGGGGATACACCAGGGAGCTGTTTTTT.